This is a list of T cell receptor beta chains from one sample in a study of blood T cell repertoires in COVID-19. This table comes from immunoSEQ multiplex PCR, and its TCRdb copy is limited to in-frame clones, with some not included. The data show more than 150,000 clones, with approximately 84% seen just once and around 14% held by the top ten. The sequenced sample was peripheral blood. The receptors were sampled from a man between 18 and 29 years old with active or convalescent COVID-19. Both conserved end residues are part of each CDR3. The order of the fields is V gene, J gene, D gene, clone size, CDR3 protein, CDR3 DNA. The D gene is left open where the match is weak. Rows give clone size only sometimes, using once, few, many, or a class for an expanded clone.

v_call: TRBV5-1; j_call: TRBJ1-5; d_call: NA; clone_size: NA; cdr3_aa: CASSLGGNSNQPQHF; cdr3_nt: TGCGCCAGCAGCTTGGGAGGGAATAGCAATCAGCCCCAGCATTTT
v_call: TRBV11-2; j_call: TRBJ2-5; d_call: TRBD1; clone_size: NA; cdr3_aa: CASSMQRTGQARETQYF; cdr3_nt: TGTGCCAGCAGCATGCAACGCACGGGACAGGCCCGCGAGACCCAGTACTTC
v_call: TRBV11-1; j_call: TRBJ2-7; d_call: TRBD2; clone_size: NA; cdr3_aa: CASSFGLVSYEQYF; cdr3_nt: TGTGCCAGCAGTTTTGGACTAGTCTCCTACGAGCAGTACTTC
v_call: TRBV7-6; j_call: TRBJ2-7; d_call: TRBD1; clone_size: once; cdr3_aa: CASSLPGQGASYEQYF; cdr3_nt: TGTGCCAGCAGCTTACCGGGACAGGGGGCCTCCTACGAGCAGTACTTC
v_call: TRBV5-1; j_call: TRBJ2-5; d_call: NA; clone_size: NA; cdr3_aa: CASSRRENRETQYF; cdr3_nt: TGCGCCAGCAGCCGCCGGGAGAATAGGGAGACCCAGTACTTC
v_call: TRBV6-2/TRBV6-3; j_call: TRBJ2-7; d_call: NA; clone_size: NA; cdr3_aa: CASSYSVALYEQYF; cdr3_nt: TGTGCCAGCAGTTACTCGGTAGCCCTCTACGAGCAGTACTTC
v_call: TRBV29-1; j_call: TRBJ1-1; d_call: NA; clone_size: few; cdr3_aa: CSVEDPGHPSTEAFF; cdr3_nt: TGCAGCGTTGAAGACCCGGGACATCCGAGCACTGAAGCTTTCTTT
v_call: TRBV7-9; j_call: TRBJ1-3; d_call: TRBD1; clone_size: NA; cdr3_aa: CASSRQGGSGNTIYF; cdr3_nt: TGTGCCAGCAGCCGACAGGGCGGCTCTGGAAACACCATATATTTT
v_call: TRBV18; j_call: TRBJ2-7; d_call: TRBD1; clone_size: NA; cdr3_aa: CASSPPRIEGQLPTKQYF; cdr3_nt: TGTGCCAGCTCACCACCGAGAATCGAGGGACAGCTACCTACGAAGCAGTACTTC
v_call: TRBV7-6; j_call: TRBJ2-3; d_call: TRBD2; clone_size: few; cdr3_aa: CASSFVIAGAPDTQYF; cdr3_nt: TGTGCCAGCAGCTTCGTAATAGCGGGAGCTCCAGATACGCAGTATTTT
v_call: TRBV18; j_call: TRBJ1-3; d_call: TRBD1; clone_size: NA; cdr3_aa: CASSGTASLFGGNTIYF; cdr3_nt: TGTGCCAGCTCCGGGACAGCGTCACTCTTCGGTGGAAACACCATATATTTT
v_call: TRBV7-3; j_call: TRBJ1-1; d_call: TRBD1; clone_size: NA; cdr3_aa: CASSLTPTTGGTEAFF; cdr3_nt: TGTGCCAGCAGCTTAACGCCCACGACAGGGGGCACTGAAGCTTTCTTT
v_call: TRBV7-2; j_call: TRBJ2-1; d_call: NA; clone_size: NA; cdr3_aa: CASSLVASPYNEQFF; cdr3_nt: TGTGCCAGCAGCTTGGTAGCGTCCCCTTACAATGAGCAGTTCTTC
v_call: TRBV5-1; j_call: TRBJ2-5; d_call: NA; clone_size: few; cdr3_aa: CASSLGLGQGQTQYF; cdr3_nt: TGCGCCAGCAGCTTGGGTTTGGGCCAGGGGCAGACCCAGTACTTC
v_call: TRBV18; j_call: TRBJ1-3; d_call: TRBD1; clone_size: NA; cdr3_aa: CASSTGTGENTIYF; cdr3_nt: TGTGCCAGCTCAACCGGGACAGGGGAAAACACCATATATTTT
v_call: TRBV11-2; j_call: TRBJ1-6; d_call: NA; clone_size: NA; cdr3_aa: CASSLGRQDRASLHF; cdr3_nt: TGTGCCAGCAGCTTAGGGAGGCAGGACCGAGCCTCCCTCCACTTT
v_call: TRBV6-6; j_call: TRBJ1-1; d_call: NA; clone_size: once; cdr3_aa: CASSQDSNTEAFF; cdr3_nt: TGTGCCAGCAGCCAGGACAGTAACACTGAAGCTTTCTTT
v_call: TRBV19; j_call: TRBJ1-5; d_call: NA; clone_size: NA; cdr3_aa: CASSTGFQPQHF; cdr3_nt: TGTGCCAGTAGTACAGGGTTTCAGCCCCAGCATTTT
v_call: TRBV28; j_call: TRBJ1-2; d_call: NA; clone_size: many; cdr3_aa: CASSLPQTVPYGYTF; cdr3_nt: TGTGCCAGCAGTTTACCCCAGACAGTTCCCTATGGCTACACCTTC
v_call: TRBV19; j_call: TRBJ1-6; d_call: TRBD1; clone_size: NA; cdr3_aa: CASSSRGNSYNSPLHF; cdr3_nt: TGTGCCAGTAGTTCCAGGGGGAACTCCTATAATTCACCCCTCCACTTT
v_call: TRBV6-1; j_call: TRBJ2-3; d_call: NA; clone_size: NA; cdr3_aa: CASSEVRLTTDTQYF; cdr3_nt: TGTGCCAGCAGTGAAGTTAGACTTACCACAGATACGCAGTATTTT
v_call: TRBV7-9; j_call: TRBJ1-1; d_call: TRBD1; clone_size: NA; cdr3_aa: CASSLVKQGTTEAFF; cdr3_nt: TGTGCCAGCAGCTTAGTAAAACAGGGGACAACTGAAGCTTTCTTT
v_call: TRBV2; j_call: TRBJ2-1; d_call: TRBD2; clone_size: NA; cdr3_aa: CASSTSGVSYNEQFF; cdr3_nt: TGTGCCAGCAGTACTAGCGGGGTCTCCTACAATGAGCAGTTCTTC
v_call: TRBV15; j_call: TRBJ1-3; d_call: NA; clone_size: NA; cdr3_aa: CATSRDSLGNTIYF; cdr3_nt: TGTGCCACCAGCAGAGATTCCTTGGGAAACACCATATATTTT
v_call: TRBV19; j_call: TRBJ1-6; d_call: NA; clone_size: NA; cdr3_aa: CASSIGGQRNSPLHF; cdr3_nt: TGTGCCAGTAGCATAGGTGGACAGAGAAATTCACCCCTCCACTTT
v_call: TRBV19; j_call: TRBJ1-1; d_call: TRBD1; clone_size: NA; cdr3_aa: CASKPTQGGPEAFF; cdr3_nt: TGTGCCAGCAAACCGACCCAGGGGGGCCCTGAAGCTTTCTTT
v_call: TRBV9; j_call: TRBJ2-1; d_call: TRBD2; clone_size: NA; cdr3_aa: CASSVVVSGPYTNNEQFF; cdr3_nt: TGTGCCAGCAGCGTAGTGGTTAGCGGGCCTTATACCAACAATGAGCAGTTCTTC
v_call: TRBV6-4; j_call: TRBJ2-1; d_call: TRBD2; clone_size: NA; cdr3_aa: CASSLAGGFSYNEQFF; cdr3_nt: TGTGCCAGCAGTTTAGCGGGGGGCTTCTCCTACAATGAGCAGTTCTTC
v_call: TRBV10-1; j_call: TRBJ1-5; d_call: NA; clone_size: once; cdr3_aa: CASSESGRSERGQPQHF; cdr3_nt: TGCGCCAGCAGTGAGTCAGGTAGGAGCGAAAGGGGGCAGCCCCAGCATTTT
v_call: TRBV25-1; j_call: TRBJ1-6; d_call: NA; clone_size: once; cdr3_aa: CASSASVRGTPLHF; cdr3_nt: TGTGCCAGCAGTGCAAGTGTAAGGGGGACACCCCTCCACTTT
v_call: TRBV11-3; j_call: TRBJ2-5; d_call: TRBD2; clone_size: NA; cdr3_aa: CANPPGLGFGETQYF; cdr3_nt: TGTGCCAACCCCCCGGGACTAGGCTTCGGAGAGACCCAGTACTTC
v_call: TRBV19; j_call: TRBJ2-1; d_call: TRBD2; clone_size: NA; cdr3_aa: CASRGTSGRGEQFF; cdr3_nt: TGTGCCAGTAGGGGGACTAGCGGGAGGGGTGAGCAGTTCTTC
v_call: TRBV28; j_call: TRBJ2-1; d_call: NA; clone_size: NA; cdr3_aa: CASSLWSGKGGPSSYNEQFF; cdr3_nt: TGTGCCAGCAGTTTATGGTCGGGGAAAGGCGGACCGAGCTCCTACAATGAGCAGTTCTTC
v_call: TRBV10-2; j_call: TRBJ2-7; d_call: TRBD1; clone_size: NA; cdr3_aa: CASSEGGQGTEQYF; cdr3_nt: TGCGCCAGCAGTGAAGGCGGACAGGGGACCGAGCAGTACTTC
v_call: TRBV7-3; j_call: TRBJ2-5; d_call: NA; clone_size: NA; cdr3_aa: CASSPSGVQETQYF; cdr3_nt: TGTGCCAGCAGCCCATCAGGGGTGCAAGAGACCCAGTACTTC
v_call: TRBV2; j_call: TRBJ1-3; d_call: NA; clone_size: NA; cdr3_aa: CASSEGVAGIIGNTIYF; cdr3_nt: TGTGCCAGCAGTGAAGGGGTGGCAGGGATAATCGGAAACACCATATATTTT
v_call: TRBV28; j_call: TRBJ1-5; d_call: NA; clone_size: NA; cdr3_aa: CASSLLRLRPGNQPQHF; cdr3_nt: TGTGCCAGCAGTTTATTAAGATTGAGGCCAGGCAATCAGCCCCAGCATTTT
v_call: TRBV12-3/TRBV12-4; j_call: TRBJ2-3; d_call: NA; clone_size: once; cdr3_aa: CASSLGEADTQYF; cdr3_nt: TGTGCCAGCAGCCTCGGTGAAGCAGATACGCAGTATTTT
v_call: TRBV5-1; j_call: TRBJ2-3; d_call: NA; clone_size: NA; cdr3_aa: CASSQVTSTDTQYF; cdr3_nt: TGCGCCAGCAGCCAGGTTACTAGCACAGATACGCAGTATTTT
v_call: TRBV7-9; j_call: TRBJ1-1; d_call: TRBD1; clone_size: NA; cdr3_aa: CASSLSRTGASNTEAFF; cdr3_nt: TGTGCCAGCAGCTTATCCCGGACAGGGGCTTCGAACACTGAAGCTTTCTTT
v_call: TRBV21-1; j_call: TRBJ1-1; d_call: NA; clone_size: NA; cdr3_aa: CASLGVGQLQNTEAFF; cdr3_nt: TGTGCCAGCCTTGGTGTGGGACAGCTTCAAAACACTGAAGCTTTCTTT
v_call: TRBV4-1; j_call: TRBJ1-5; d_call: NA; clone_size: NA; cdr3_aa: CASSLDFNNQPQHF; cdr3_nt: TGCGCCAGCAGCCTTGACTTTAATAATCAGCCCCAGCATTTT
v_call: TRBV7-6; j_call: TRBJ1-2; d_call: TRBD1; clone_size: few; cdr3_aa: CASSLGGTGGSYGYTF; cdr3_nt: TGTGCCAGCAGCTTAGGAGGGACAGGGGGGAGTTACGGCTACACCTTC
v_call: TRBV28; j_call: TRBJ1-5; d_call: NA; clone_size: NA; cdr3_aa: CASRFRGAYNQPQHF; cdr3_nt: TGTGCCAGCAGATTCAGGGGCGCCTACAATCAGCCCCAGCATTTT
v_call: TRBV6-6; j_call: TRBJ2-7; d_call: TRBD1; clone_size: NA; cdr3_aa: CASSQGDGLGTQYF; cdr3_nt: TGTGCCAGCAGTCAGGGGGATGGACTCGGTACGCAGTACTTC
v_call: TRBV5-5; j_call: TRBJ2-3; d_call: TRBD2; clone_size: NA; cdr3_aa: CASSRVSSGILDTQYF; cdr3_nt: TGTGCCAGCAGTCGTGTGTCTAGCGGGATATTAGATACGCAGTATTTT